Below are 23 T cell receptor beta chains sequenced from a single sample in a study of blood T cell repertoires in COVID-19. Produced via immunoSEQ multiplex PCR; TCRdb's table is partial and in-frame only. The sample contains about 49,000 clones, approximately 86% of which appear only once. Sequenced sample: peripheral blood. The receptors here all came from a human donor in a cohort sampled during active COVID-19.

The V call is TRBV9, the J call TRBJ1-5, with no clear D. Per the germline V gene, CDR1 is SGDLS and CDR2 is YYNGEE. The CDR3 extends over 15 amino acids. V lost 0 bases to trimming and J lost 8 bases, with 15 bases between them. DNA of the CDR3: TGTGCCAGCAGCGTAGGTAAGGAGAGTTTTGAGCCCCAGCATTTT. Amino acid sequence: CASSVGKESFEPQHF.

This chain links TRBV2 with TRBJ2-1; D remains unclear. The V gene's germline CDR1 is SNHLY and CDR2 FYNNEI. V dropped 7 bases and J dropped 0 bases, with 13 bases sitting between them. The CDR3 runs 15 residues. The chain's CDR3 is CASIPRSSSYNEQFF. The CDR3 region has the DNA TGTGCCAGCATTCCGCGATCGAGCTCCTACAATGAGCAGTTCTTC.

CDR3 sequence: CAISGSSQGLSPLHF. Written as DNA, the CDR3 is TGTGCCATCAGTGGATCCAGCCAGGGCCTTTCACCCCTCCACTTT. This sequence joins TRBV10-3 and TRBJ1-6; tentatively, D is TRBD1 (5 bases). The CDR3 extends over 15 amino acids. Per the germline V gene, CDR1 is ENHRY and CDR2 is SYGVKD. V lost 4 bases and J 9 bases, leaving 16 bases between the germline ends.

This clone came up a few times. The V gene is TRBV6-6, the J gene TRBJ1-5; TRBD1 aligns across 11 bases. The germline gives CDR1 MNHNY, CDR2 SVGAGI (reference sequence). Trimming cost V 6 bases and J 3 bases; bases outside gene matches: 4. CDR3 length equals 15 residues. The CDR3 sequence is CASRGDRGDNQPQHF. Here the CDR3 DNA reads TGTGCCAGCAGGGGGGACAGGGGGGACAATCAGCCCCAGCATTTT.

The chain carries TRBV28 and TRBJ2-5, with TRBD2 matching 8 bases. After removal of 6 bases from V and 6 bases from J, the junction contained 18 bases not matched to a gene. There are 17 residues in the CDR3. Germline V lookup: CDR1 MDHEN, CDR2 SYDVKM. The CDR3 nucleotides read TGTGCCAGCAGCTCACCCCAAACCGGGACTAGTCGACAGACCCAGTACTTC. Its protein is CASSSPQTGTSRQTQYF.

CDR3 sequence reads: CASSEVFGVDTQYF. The CDR3, as DNA: TGTGCCAGCAGTGAAGTCTTTGGAGTCGATACGCAGTATTTT. The rearrangement links TRBV2 to TRBJ2-3; D call uncertain. This CDR3 is built from 14 residues. V shed 1 base and J shed 6 bases, with 11 bases lying between them. Germline V gene sequence: CDR1 SNHLY, CDR2 FYNNEI.

This clone showed up just once. V usage is TRBV5-1 and J usage is TRBJ2-7; 7 nucleotides align to TRBD1. Germline CDR1 reads SGHRS; CDR2 reads YFSETQ. Losses at the gene ends were 4 bases for V and 2 bases for J; bases not matched to a gene: 9. The CDR3 extends over 15 amino acids. The chain's CDR3 is CASSPGQVSPYEQYF. The CDR3, as DNA: TGCGCCAGCAGCCCAGGACAGGTGTCTCCCTACGAGCAGTACTTC.

This clone was counted once. This rearrangement joins TRBV18 to TRBJ2-7; 8 bases agree with TRBD2. The CDR3 runs 13 residues. V lost 3 bases and J lost 6; bases outside the gene matches: 4. Germline V gene sequence: CDR1 KGHSH, CDR2 LQKENI. CDR3 region: CASSPVAGGEQYF. In nucleotides, the CDR3 is TGTGCCAGCTCACCCGTCGCGGGGGGCGAGCAGTACTTC. Full variable domain (missing parts from reference TRBV18 and TRBJ2-7): NAGVMQNPRHLVRRRGQEARLRCSPMKGHSHVYWYRQLPEEGLKFMVYLQKENIIDESGMPKERFSAEFPKEGPSILRIQQVVRGDSAAYFCASSPVAGGEQYFGPGTRLTVT.

This chain connects TRBV12-5 to TRBJ1-5; 9 bases agree with TRBD1. With V trimmed by 0 bases and J by 2 bases, 14 bases remained unmatched. CDR3 size: 20 residues. Germline V gene sequence: CDR1 LGHNT, CDR2 FRNRAP. CDR3 DNA sequence: TGTGCTAGTGGTTTGGTACTATGGACAGGGGTGCCCCTAGGCAATCAGCCCCAGCATTTT. Translating it yields CASGLVLWTGVPLGNQPQHF. The variable domain in full, completed from reference TRBV12-5 and TRBJ1-5, reads DARVTQTPRHKVTEMGQEVTMRCQPILGHNTVFWYRQTMMQGLELLAYFRNRAPLDDSGMPKDRFSAEMPDATLATLKIQPSEPRDSAVYFCASGLVLWTGVPLGNQPQHFGDGTRLSIL.

This sequence joins TRBV2 and TRBJ2-3; D is unclear. V lost 7 bases, J lost 3 bases, and 14 bases lay in between. This CDR3 has 14 amino acids. CDR1 and CDR2 from the germline V gene are SNHLY and FYNNEI. The CDR3 here is CASTRGKLTDTQYF. CDR3 in DNA: TGTGCCAGCACCAGAGGCAAGCTAACAGATACGCAGTATTTT.

The J gene is TRBJ1-6, the V gene TRBV6-1; no reliable D call. V was shortened by 0 bases and J by 10 bases, with 16 bases between the two germline ends. CDR1 and CDR2 from the germline V gene are MNHNS and SASEGT. The CDR3 totals 16 residues. CDR3 bases: TGTGCCAGCAGTGAAGCGCTGGGGAGGTTATGGTCACCCCTCCACTTT. This sequence encodes CASSEALGRLWSPLHF.

The chain couples TRBV12-3 or TRBV12-4 to TRBJ1-2; 8 nucleotides agree with TRBD1. This CDR3 has 13 residues. V shed 5 bases and J 8 bases; nucleotides not matched to a gene: 7. As DNA, the CDR3 is TGTGCCAGCAGTCCGGACAGGGTAGGCGGCTACACCTTC. Encoded protein: CASSPDRVGGYTF.

The chain combines TRBV3-1 (or the pseudogene TRBV3-2) with TRBJ1-3; 9 nucleotides agree with TRBD1. Per germline, CDR1 LGHDT and CDR2 YNNKEL (reference sequence). Trimming removed 1 base from V and 4 bases from J; junction bases left unmatched: 2. The CDR3 consists of 15 residues. Here the CDR3 DNA reads TGTGCCAGCAGCCAAGTACAGGGGGCAGGAAACACCATATATTTT. It translates to CASSQVQGAGNTIYF.

The chain joins TRBV6-6 to TRBJ2-7; D may be TRBD1 (6 bases). Per germline, CDR1 MNHNY and CDR2 SVGAGI (reference sequence). This CDR3 comprises 13 residues. Trimming shortened V by 3 bases and J by 5 bases, and 11 bases separated the two germline ends. Here the CDR3 reads CASSYKGVNEQYF. CDR3 sequence (DNA): TGTGCCAGCAGTTATAAGGGGGTTAACGAGCAGTACTTC.

The chain combines TRBV7-2 with TRBJ1-1; 7 bases match TRBD1. The trim removed 6 bases at V and 7 bases at J, leaving 11 bases unmatched. Germline V gives CDR1 SGHTA, CDR2 FQGNSA. The CDR3 runs 14 residues. The CDR3 sequence is CASSRSGTVVEAFF. For the CDR3, the DNA is TGTGCCAGCAGTCGAAGTGGGACAGTAGTTGAAGCTTTCTTT.

CDR3 DNA: TGTGCTAGTGGTTCGGGACAGCTAATCATGAACACTGAAGCTTTCTTT. It is translated as CASGSGQLIMNTEAFF. V gene TRBV12-5 combines with J gene TRBJ1-1, with 7 bases matching TRBD1. The germline gives CDR1 LGHNT, CDR2 FRNRAP. CDR3 size: 16 residues. The V segment lost 4 bases and the J segment 0 bases; nucleotides outside the gene matches: 8.

This rearrangement joins TRBV28 to TRBJ2-5; perhaps TRBD2 as D (5 bases). Trimming took 8 bases from V and 0 from J, leaving 10 bases between them. The CDR3 is 13 residues long. Germline V gene lookup returns CDR1 MDHEN and CDR2 SYDVKM. Here the CDR3 DNA reads TGTGCCAGCGGCACCGGGAACCAAGAGACCCAGTACTTC. Protein: CASGTGNQETQYF.

V gene TRBV11-2 combines with J gene TRBJ2-1; 12 nucleotides line up with TRBD2. Germline V gene sequence: CDR1 SGHAT, CDR2 FQNNGV. Trimming removed 1 base from V and 5 bases from J; junction bases left unmatched: 3. The CDR3 loop spans 16 amino acids. CDR3: CASSLGWTSGNNEQFF. The CDR3 nucleotides read TGTGCCAGCAGCTTAGGTTGGACTAGCGGGAACAATGAGCAGTTCTTC.

The chain combines TRBV2 with TRBJ1-4, with TRBD1 identical over 7 bases. This CDR3 region has 14 residues. With 7 bases clipped from V and 8 bases from J, the junction kept 10 bases outside the gene matches. Per the germline V gene, CDR1 is SNHLY and CDR2 is FYNNEI. This CDR3 is CASMRLGQSEKLFF. The DNA of the CDR3 is TGTGCCAGCATGCGGTTGGGACAGAGCGAAAAACTGTTTTTT.

The chain couples TRBV7-2 to TRBJ1-4, with D perhaps matching TRBD1 (6 bases). Germline V CDR1 and CDR2: SGHTA, FQGNSA. The CDR3 consists of 16 residues. The V end lost 1 base, the J end lost 3 bases, and 12 bases lay between the germline ends. The CDR3 is CASSLGTQGSNEKLFF. In DNA, the CDR3 is TGTGCCAGCAGCTTAGGCACACAGGGTTCTAATGAAAAACTGTTTTTT.

The genes are TRBV6-5 and TRBJ1-2; a possible D gene is TRBD1 (6 bases). Trimming took off 0 bases at V and 8 bases at J, with 19 bases between the two ends. This CDR3 spans 16 amino acids. In germline, CDR1 is MNHEY, CDR2 SVGAGI. In DNA, the CDR3 is TGTGCCAGCAGTTACTCCAAAGGGGGGGGGCACGGAGGCTACACCTTC. Its translation: CASSYSKGGGHGGYTF.

The chain recombines TRBV6-5 with TRBJ2-7, with 12 bases identical to TRBD2. Germline values: CDR1 MNHEY, CDR2 SVGAGI. J lost 9 bases, V lost 0 bases, and 9 bases had no gene match. There are 16 residues in the CDR3. For the CDR3, the DNA is TGTGCCAGCAGTTACTCCGCACTAGCGGGAGGAGAACGGCAGTACTTC. It yields the protein CASSYSALAGGERQYF.

The chain carries TRBV7-9 and TRBJ1-4; D call uncertain. The germline V gene encodes CDR1 SEHNR and CDR2 FQNEAQ (reference sequence). The CDR3 contains 11 residues. Deletions cut 5 bases from V and 8 bases from J, with 6 bases between. Written as DNA, the CDR3 is TGTGCCAGCAGCATGAGCGAAAAACTGTTTTTT. Its protein product is CASSMSEKLFF.